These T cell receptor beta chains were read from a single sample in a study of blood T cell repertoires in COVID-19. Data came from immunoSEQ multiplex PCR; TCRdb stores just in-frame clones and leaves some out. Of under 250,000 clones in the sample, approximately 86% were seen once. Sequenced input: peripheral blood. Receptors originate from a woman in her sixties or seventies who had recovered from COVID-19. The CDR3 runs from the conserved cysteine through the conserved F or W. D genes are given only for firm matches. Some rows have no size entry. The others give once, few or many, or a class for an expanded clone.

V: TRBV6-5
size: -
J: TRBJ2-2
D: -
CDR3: CASSPTDPYTGELFF
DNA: TGTGCCAGCAGCCCGACAGATCCCTACACCGGGGAGCTGTTTTTT

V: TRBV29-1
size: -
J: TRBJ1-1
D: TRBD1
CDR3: CSPALMDRGNTEAFF
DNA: TGCAGCCCAGCACTCATGGACAGGGGGAACACTGAAGCTTTCTTT

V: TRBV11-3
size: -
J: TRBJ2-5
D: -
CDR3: CASSPSGYPTQETQYF
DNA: TGTGCCAGCAGTCCCTCCGGGTACCCTACTCAAGAGACCCAGTACTTC

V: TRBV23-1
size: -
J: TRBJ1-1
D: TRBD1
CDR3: CASNQGETTEAFF
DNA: TGCGCCAGCAACCAGGGGGAAACCACTGAAGCTTTCTTT

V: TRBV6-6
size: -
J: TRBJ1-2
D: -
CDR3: CASRLTSGLGGYTF
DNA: TGTGCCAGCAGACTTACGTCGGGGTTAGGAGGCTACACCTTC

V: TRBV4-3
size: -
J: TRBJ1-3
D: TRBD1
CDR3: CASSQDHPTGTTGTGSIYF
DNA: TGCGCCAGCAGCCAAGACCACCCGACGGGAACGACAGGGACCGGATCCATATATTTT

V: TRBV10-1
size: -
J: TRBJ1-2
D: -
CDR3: CASSEVRSYYGYTF
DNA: TGCGCCAGCAGTGAGGTGCGGAGTTACTATGGCTACACCTTC

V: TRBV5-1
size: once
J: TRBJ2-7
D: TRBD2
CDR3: CASSLVGLPGRYEQYF
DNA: TGCGCCAGCAGCTTGGTGGGACTCCCCGGGAGGTACGAGCAGTACTTC

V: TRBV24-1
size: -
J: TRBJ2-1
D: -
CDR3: CATSIGYNEQFF
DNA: TGTGCCACCAGTATCGGGTACAATGAGCAGTTCTTC

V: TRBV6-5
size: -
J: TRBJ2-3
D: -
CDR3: CASSYSISGDTQYF
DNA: TGTGCCAGCAGTTACTCGATTTCCGGGGATACGCAGTATTTT

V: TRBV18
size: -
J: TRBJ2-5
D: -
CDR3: CATGTYQETQYF
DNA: TGTGCCACAGGGACATACCAAGAGACCCAGTACTTC

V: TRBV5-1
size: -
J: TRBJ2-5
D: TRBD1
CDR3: CASSLLGQEQETQYF
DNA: TGCGCCAGCAGCTTGCTGGGACAGGAACAAGAGACCCAGTACTTC

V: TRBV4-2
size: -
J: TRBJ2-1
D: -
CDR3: CASSQDFDRSYNEQFF
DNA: TGTGCCAGCAGCCAAGATTTCGACAGATCCTACAATGAGCAGTTCTTC

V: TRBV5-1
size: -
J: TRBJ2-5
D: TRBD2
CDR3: CASSLGAGGSRETQYF
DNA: TGCGCCAGCAGCTTGGGAGCGGGGGGTTCCAGAGAGACCCAGTACTTC

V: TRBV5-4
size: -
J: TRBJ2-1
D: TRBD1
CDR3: CASSSVIGQGNEQFF
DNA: TGTGCCAGCAGCTCCGTTATAGGACAGGGAAATGAGCAGTTCTTC

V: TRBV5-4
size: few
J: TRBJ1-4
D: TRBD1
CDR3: CATGTQGEKLFF
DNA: TGTGCGACCGGGACACAGGGGGAAAAACTGTTTTTT

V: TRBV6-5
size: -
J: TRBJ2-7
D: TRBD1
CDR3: CASSPGGYEQYF
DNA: TGTGCCAGCAGTCCAGGGGGTTATGAGCAGTACTTC

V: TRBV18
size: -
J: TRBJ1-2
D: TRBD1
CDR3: CASSPKTGSAPFLF
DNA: TGTGCCAGCTCACCAAAGACAGGGAGCGCCCCGTTCCTCTTC

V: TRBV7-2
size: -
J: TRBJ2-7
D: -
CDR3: CASSLDPGTYEQYF
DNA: TGTGCCAGCAGCTTAGATCCCGGGACCTACGAGCAGTACTTC

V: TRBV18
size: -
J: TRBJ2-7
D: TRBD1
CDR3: CASSPIGTAYEQYF
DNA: TGTGCCAGCTCACCAATTGGGACAGCTTACGAGCAGTACTTC

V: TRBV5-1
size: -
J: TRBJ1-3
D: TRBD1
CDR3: CASSLGQGASSGNTIYF
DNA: TGCGCCAGCAGCTTGGGACAGGGGGCCAGCTCTGGAAACACCATATATTTT

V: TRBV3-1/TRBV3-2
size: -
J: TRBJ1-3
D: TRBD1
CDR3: CASTQQGAGNTIYF
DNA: TGTGCCAGCACCCAACAGGGGGCTGGAAACACCATATATTTT

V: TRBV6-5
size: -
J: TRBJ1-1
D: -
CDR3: CASQYGPDTEAFF
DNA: TGTGCCAGTCAATACGGTCCGGACACTGAAGCTTTCTTT

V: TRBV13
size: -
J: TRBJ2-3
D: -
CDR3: CASSLGQGTDTQYF
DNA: TGTGCCAGCAGCTTAGGTCAGGGCACAGATACGCAGTATTTT

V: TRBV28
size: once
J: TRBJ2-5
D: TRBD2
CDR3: CASSTGLAGGLETQYF
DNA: TGTGCCAGCAGTACGGGACTAGCGGGGGGTCTAGAGACCCAGTACTTC

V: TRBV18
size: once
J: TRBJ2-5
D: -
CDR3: CASSLGAVGETQYF
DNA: TGTGCCAGCTCACTTGGGGCTGTGGGGGAGACCCAGTACTTC

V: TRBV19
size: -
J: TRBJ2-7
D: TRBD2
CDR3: CASSRTSGAYEQYF
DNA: TGTGCCAGTAGTAGGACTAGCGGGGCCTACGAGCAGTACTTC

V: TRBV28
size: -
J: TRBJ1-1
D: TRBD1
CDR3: CASSLGDRANTEAFF
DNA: TGTGCCAGCAGTTTAGGGGACAGGGCGAACACTGAAGCTTTCTTT

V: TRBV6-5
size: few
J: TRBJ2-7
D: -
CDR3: CASSYSSPTSYEQYF
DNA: TGTGCCAGCAGTTACTCCTCACCTACCTCCTACGAGCAGTACTTC

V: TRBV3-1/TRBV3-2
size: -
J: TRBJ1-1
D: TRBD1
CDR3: CASSQRMTGGTLCRIFAGEAFF
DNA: TGTGCCAGCAGCCAAAGGATGACAGGGGGAACACTTTGTCGTATCTTCGCGGGCGAAGCTTTCTTT

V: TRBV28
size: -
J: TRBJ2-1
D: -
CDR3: CASSVKRTRGGNEQFF
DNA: TGTGCCAGCAGCGTTAAAAGGACTCGGGGAGGAAATGAGCAGTTCTTC

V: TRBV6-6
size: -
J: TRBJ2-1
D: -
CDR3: CASSHLPGRGRFHEQFF
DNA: TGTGCCAGCAGTCACCTCCCGGGGAGGGGGAGGTTTCATGAGCAGTTCTTC

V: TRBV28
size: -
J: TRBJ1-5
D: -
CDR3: CASSLWSGSQPQHF
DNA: TGTGCCAGCAGTTTATGGAGTGGGAGCCAGCCCCAGCATTTT

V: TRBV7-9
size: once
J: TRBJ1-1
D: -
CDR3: CASSLIGSDSVAFF
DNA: TGTGCCAGCAGCTTAATCGGCAGCGATTCAGTAGCTTTCTTT

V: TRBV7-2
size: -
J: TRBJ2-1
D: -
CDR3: CASSRNRYNEQFF
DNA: TGTGCCAGCAGCCGAAACAGGTACAATGAGCAGTTCTTC

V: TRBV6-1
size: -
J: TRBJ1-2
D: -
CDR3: CASSYIRERYGYTF
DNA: TGTGCCAGCAGTTATATACGTGAGCGCTATGGCTACACCTTC